The sequence of this T cell receptor (beta chain) was determined in a study of cytomegalovirus exposure and HLA in healthy donors. The table came from immunoSEQ multiplex PCR; TCRdb's copy has only in-frame clones and leaves some out. The repertoire holds about 82,000 clones, with just under 95% as singletons. Per germline, CDR1 KGHSY and CDR2 FQNENV. V lost 1 base and J lost 10, with 25 bases in between. This CDR3 comprises 17 residues. The count of this clone is one. V and J are TRBV16 and TRBJ1-1, with a weak D call TRBD1 (5 bases). The source is a man aged 18 to 30 in good health and CMV-seronegative. Sequencing was carried out using PBMCs. The CDR3 loop reads CASSQFEPGTPGVVAFF. Written as DNA, the CDR3 is TGTGCCAGCAGCCAATTCGAGCCCGGGACTCCGGGCGTGGTAGCTTTCTTT.